This TCR beta chain emerged from a study of neurological immune-mediated disorders. This clonotype was found a few times. A single run covered 15-18 subjects with over 200 million TCR-beta sequences. TCRdb re-derived calls from the 5' RACE reads in MiXCR, one entry per CDR3 protein. The sample lists about 48,000 distinct CDR3 sequences, 10% to 13% occurring once. The germline V gene has CDR1 LNHDA and CDR2 SQIVND (reference sequence). There are 15 residues in the CDR3. The J segment lost 9 bases and the V segment lost 7 bases, leaving 10 bases of the junction unmatched. The receptor's source is a middle-aged woman with HTLV-1-associated myelopathy (HAM/TSP). This sequence joins TRBV19 and TRBJ2-1; 12 bases fit TRBD2. Material for sequencing was PBMCs. CDR3: CASTSLAGGLGEQFF. In DNA, the CDR3 is TGTGCCAGTACCTCACTAGCGGGAGGTTTAGGTGAGCAGTTCTTC.